These 18 T cell receptor beta chains share one sample of origin, sequenced in a study of blood T cell repertoires in COVID-19. Measured with immunoSEQ multiplex PCR; TCRdb has only the in-frame clones, and not every one. The table has approximately 98,000 clones, about 84% seen once. The source material was peripheral blood. The receptors derive from a woman of 80 years or more with acute or convalescent COVID-19.

The chain couples TRBV11-2 to TRBJ1-6; 9 bases are a match to TRBD1. Germline V gene sequence: CDR1 SGHAT, CDR2 FQNNGV. The CDR3 spans 14 residues. V shed 3 bases, J shed 7 bases, and the junction held 1 base outside the gene matches. The CDR3 DNA is TGTGCCAGCAGCTTGGGACAGGGAAATTCACCCCTCCACTTT. This codes for CASSLGQGNSPLHF.

V gene TRBV20-1 combines with J gene TRBJ1-4, with D tentatively TRBD1 (6 bases). This CDR3 comprises 13 residues. The germline V and J ends were trimmed by 3 bases and 7 bases, with 12 bases remaining between them. Germline V gene sequence: CDR1 DFQATT, CDR2 SNEGSKA (reference sequence). The CDR3 region has the DNA TGCAGTGCTAGTCGGGGGGCGCGTGAAAAACTGTTTTTT. Its protein is CSASRGAREKLFF.

The V and J genes are TRBV27 and TRBJ1-1; TRBD1 might be the D (5 bases). Germline V gene data show CDR1 as MNHEY and CDR2 as SMNVEV (reference sequence). V was shortened by 2 bases and J by 8 bases, with 15 bases between the two germline ends. CDR3 length: 14 residues. Written as DNA, the CDR3 is TGTGCCAGCAGTTTACTCCTCGGGCAGGGCGAAGCTTTCTTT. It specifies CASSLLLGQGEAFF.

V gene TRBV29-1 combines with J gene TRBJ2-5; 9 bases are shared with TRBD1. CDR3 length equals 13 residues. Germline loops: CDR1 SQVTM, CDR2 ANQGSEA. With V trimmed by 4 bases and J by 5 bases, 5 bases remained unmatched. This CDR3 is CSVGGTGQETQYF. The CDR3 DNA reads as TGCAGCGTTGGCGGGACAGGGCAGGAGACCCAGTACTTC.

This clone was picked up one time. The V gene is TRBV3-1 (or the pseudogene TRBV3-2), the J gene TRBJ2-3, with D perhaps matching TRBD2 (7 bases). Trimming shortened V by 4 bases and J by 4 bases, and 12 bases separated the two germline ends. Germline CDR1 LGHDT, CDR2 YNNKEL (reference sequence). This CDR3 has 14 residues. CDR3: CASSPRGGADTQYF. The CDR3 nucleotides read TGTGCCAGCAGCCCAAGAGGGGGGGCAGATACGCAGTATTTT.

The CDR3 is CASRKGDRGNSPLHF. In DNA, the CDR3 is TGTGCCAGCAGGAAGGGCGACAGGGGTAATTCACCCCTCCACTTT. This chain joins TRBV27 and TRBJ1-6; TRBD1 agrees at 8 bases. The length of the CDR3 is 15 residues. The junction had 7 bases not matched to a gene; V was cut back by 6 bases and J by 6 bases. Germline V gene data show CDR1 as MNHEY and CDR2 as SMNVEV (reference sequence).

The chain couples TRBV19 to TRBJ2-4; unclear D gene. The CDR3 extends over 13 amino acids. Looked up from germline, CDR1 is LNHDA and CDR2 is SQIVND (reference sequence). Trimming left V 6 bases short and J 9 bases short, with 15 bases between. The CDR3 DNA reads as TGTGCCAGTAGCGCCGGAATTAGGAGCATTCAGTACTTC. Its protein product is CASSAGIRSIQYF.

This chain joins TRBV10-1 and TRBJ1-2, with D tentatively TRBD1 (6 bases). CDR1 is WNHNN, CDR2 SYGVQD, per germline (reference sequence). This CDR3 is 12 amino acids long. Trimming removed 7 bases at V and 7 bases at J, with 13 bases between. The CDR3: CASTRDKSGYTF. Written as DNA, the CDR3 is TGCGCCAGCACCCGGGACAAAAGTGGCTACACCTTC.

For the CDR3, the DNA is TGTGCCAGCAGCGCACAGGGTTTGTCCTACAATGAGCAGTTCTTC. Translating it yields CASSAQGLSYNEQFF. V is TRBV2 and J is TRBJ2-1, with D possibly being TRBD1 (6 bases). Germline loops: CDR1 SNHLY, CDR2 FYNNEI. V lost 6 bases to trimming and J lost 1 base, with 13 bases between them. The CDR3 has 15 residues.

The V and J genes are TRBV6-6 and TRBJ2-7; 10 bases map to TRBD1. Germline CDR1 MNHNY, CDR2 SVGAGI (reference sequence). The length of the CDR3 is 14 residues. Trimming took 6 bases from V and 5 from J; bases not matched to a gene: 7. The DNA of the CDR3 is TGTGCCAGCAGACCGACAGGACAGGGGGACGAGCAGTACTTC. It codes for CASRPTGQGDEQYF.

DNA of the CDR3: TGCGCCAGCAGCTTGGATGGCGGGGGGGCCGGGGATACGCAGTATTTT. Its protein product is CASSLDGGGAGDTQYF. This chain uses TRBV5-1 with TRBJ2-3, with 9 bases that match TRBD2. Trimming cost V 0 bases and J 6 bases; bases outside gene matches: 8. The germline gives CDR1 SGHRS, CDR2 YFSETQ. There are 16 residues in the CDR3.

Here the CDR3 reads CAISVGGGTEAFF. For the CDR3, the DNA is TGTGCCATCAGTGTCGGGGGGGGTACTGAAGCTTTCTTT. The V call is TRBV10-3, the J call TRBJ1-1, with TRBD1 as a possible D gene (5 bases). Per germline, CDR1 ENHRY and CDR2 SYGVKD. The V and J ends lost 4 bases and 5 bases respectively, with 11 bases between them. The CDR3 contains 13 residues.

Only one count was recorded for this clone. The chain links TRBV10-3 to TRBJ1-1, with 8 bases identical to TRBD1. The germline V gene encodes CDR1 ENHRY and CDR2 SYGVKD. The CDR3 sequence is 14 residues long. J lost 11 bases, V lost 4 bases, and 12 bases had no gene match. Here the CDR3 reads CAISVEGQAVGAFF. The DNA for the CDR3 is TGTGCCATCAGTGTTGAGGGACAGGCGGTAGGGGCTTTCTTT.

Written as DNA, the CDR3 is TGTGCCAGTAGAGACACCGGGACAGGTAGATCGAGCCAGCCCCAGCATTTT. Its protein product is CASRDTGTGRSSQPQHF. The V and J genes are TRBV19 and TRBJ1-5; 8 bases align to TRBD1. This CDR3 spans 17 amino acids. CDR1 is LNHDA and CDR2 is SQIVND in the germline V gene (reference sequence). V trimming: 6 bases; J trimming: 7 bases; junction bases outside the gene matches: 17.

The chain carries TRBV6-5 and TRBJ1-6; D is ambiguous. Trimming left V 5 bases short and J 10 bases short, with 12 bases between. The length of the CDR3 is 13 residues. CDR1 is MNHEY, CDR2 SVGAGI, per germline. Here the CDR3 DNA reads TGTGCCAGCAGTAGGAAGGGCGGGTCACCCCTCCACTTT. Translated, it gives CASSRKGGSPLHF.

The chain is built from TRBV21-1 and TRBJ2-3; the table assigns TRBD2, which was not confirmed against the DNA. TRBV21-1 is reported as a pseudogene. This CDR3 is built from 18 residues. The CDR3 loop reads CASSPRLAQPRGTDTQYF. CDR3 nucleotide sequence: TGTGCCAGCAGCCCTCGACTAGCGCAACCACGGGGCACAGATACGCAGTATTTT.

This clone has a single count. The CDR3 sequence is CSVEDFAGGSYNEQFF. CDR3 sequence (DNA): TGCAGCGTTGAAGATTTTGCGGGGGGCTCCTACAATGAGCAGTTCTTC. V is TRBV29-1 and J is TRBJ2-1; TRBD2 aligns across 8 bases. The V and J ends lost 0 bases and 0 bases, in that order; junction bases with no gene match: 4. The CDR3 extends over 16 amino acids. Germline CDR1 reads SQVTM; CDR2 reads ANQGSEA.

V and J are TRBV2 and TRBJ2-5; 7 bases fit TRBD2. Germline-derived CDR1 and CDR2 are SNHLY and FYNNEI. The CDR3 covers 15 residues. Unmatched junction bases numbered 12, after V lost 6 bases and J lost 5 bases. The CDR3 is CASRMGWRGIETQYF. The CDR3 DNA is TGTGCCAGCAGAATGGGCTGGCGGGGGATCGAGACCCAGTACTTC.